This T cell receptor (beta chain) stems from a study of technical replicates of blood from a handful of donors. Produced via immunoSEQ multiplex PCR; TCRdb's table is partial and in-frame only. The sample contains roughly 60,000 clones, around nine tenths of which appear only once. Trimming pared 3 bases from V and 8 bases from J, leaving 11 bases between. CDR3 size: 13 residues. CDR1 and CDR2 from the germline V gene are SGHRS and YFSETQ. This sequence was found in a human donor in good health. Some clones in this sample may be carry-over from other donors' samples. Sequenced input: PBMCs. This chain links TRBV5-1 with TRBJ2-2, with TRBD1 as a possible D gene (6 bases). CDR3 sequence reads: CASSWTAEGELFF. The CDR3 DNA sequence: TGCGCCAGCAGCTGGACAGCAGAAGGGGAGCTGTTTTTT.